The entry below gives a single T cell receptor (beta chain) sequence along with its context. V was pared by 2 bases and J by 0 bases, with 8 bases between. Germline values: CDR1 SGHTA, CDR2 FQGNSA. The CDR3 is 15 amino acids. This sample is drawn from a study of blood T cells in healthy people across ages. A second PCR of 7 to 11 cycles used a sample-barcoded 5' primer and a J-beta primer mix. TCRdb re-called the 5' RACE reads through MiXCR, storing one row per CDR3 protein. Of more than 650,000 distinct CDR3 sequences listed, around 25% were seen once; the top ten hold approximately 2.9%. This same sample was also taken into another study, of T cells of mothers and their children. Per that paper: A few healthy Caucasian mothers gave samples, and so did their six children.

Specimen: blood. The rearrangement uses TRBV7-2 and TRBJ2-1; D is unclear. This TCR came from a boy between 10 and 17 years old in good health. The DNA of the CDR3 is TGTGCCAGCAGCTTATGGTCCAACTCCTACAATGAGCAGTTCTTC. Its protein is CASSLWSNSYNEQFF.